This TCR beta chain was captured by sequencing in a study of T cells in Graves' hyperthyroidism and ophthalmopathy. RNA transcripts were the template for amplifying TCR beta CDR3 regions. The TCR CDR3 was amplified in a first-round RT-PCR using the HTBI primer set. TCRdb called the multiplex PCR reads again in MiXCR, with one record for every CDR3 protein. The table lists hundreds of thousands of distinct CDR3 sequences, 45% of them singletons. The sample taken for sequencing was peripheral blood or thyroid tissue (not recorded which). The clonotype was recovered from an adult man with Graves' disease, either hyperthyroidism or ophthalmopathy (not recorded which).

CDR3 residues: CASSVGQGVSPLHF. The DNA for the CDR3 is TGTGCCAGCAGTGTGGGGCAGGGAGTATCACCCCTCCACTTT. The chain is built from TRBV2 and TRBJ1-6, with D possibly TRBD1 on 5 matching bases. Trimming left V 4 bases short and J 10 bases short, with 14 bases between. CDR1 and CDR2 (germline): SNHLY, FYNNEI. The CDR3 spans 14 residues. Full variable domain (remainder filled in from reference TRBV2 and TRBJ1-6): EPEVTQTPSHQVTQMGQEVILRCVPISNHLYFYWYRQILGQKVEFLVSFYNNEISEKSEIFDDQFSVERPDGSNFTLKIRSTKLEDSAMYFCASSVGQGVSPLHFGNGTRLTVT.